Sequencing of this T cell receptor (beta chain) was carried out in a study of cytomegalovirus exposure and HLA in healthy donors. Notes on the study in general: A few chains linked to CMV were shown in vitro to be specific for CMV antigens.

Note on this clone: Its antigen is still unknown.

Losses at the gene ends were 5 bases for V and 9 bases for J; bases not matched to a gene: 9. The V gene's germline CDR1 is MNHNS and CDR2 SASEGT. The CDR3 is 15 residues long. Researchers ran the PCR with 60 Vbeta and 13 Jbeta primers. The method was immunoSEQ multiplex PCR; TCRdb's version includes in-frame clones alone and lacks a portion of them. Its table records over 100,000 clones. Material for sequencing was PBMCs. The rearrangement uses TRBV6-1 and TRBJ1-5; 11 positions match TRBD1. The TCR comes from a man younger than 35 in good health and CMV-seronegative. CDR3 residues: CASSLGQGADRPQHF. CDR3 nucleotides: TGTGCCAGCAGTTTAGGACAGGGGGCCGACCGGCCCCAGCATTTT.